This T cell receptor beta chain was sequenced for a study of blood T cell repertoires in COVID-19. For the study at large: Sites in the United States, Italy and Spain provided acute and convalescent COVID-19 samples. T cells, B-cell-depleted T cells, or PBMCs supplied cDNA or gDNA.

Produced via immunoSEQ multiplex PCR; TCRdb's table is partial and in-frame only. The sample shows approximately 330,000 clones, 80% to 90% of them seen only once. Patients of the Seattle cohort, enrolled during active infection, were followed longitudinally. From germline, CDR1 is LGHDT and CDR2 YNNKEL (reference sequence). CDR3 size: 15 residues. V lost 0 bases to trimming and J lost 5 bases, with 13 bases between them. This receptor was taken from a young man with COVID-19, enrolled during active disease. The specimen sequenced was peripheral blood. The genes are TRBV3-1 (or the pseudogene TRBV3-2) and TRBJ2-5; D unresolved. In nucleotides, the CDR3 is TGTGCCAGCAGCCAAGACGGAGTGCTTGGGGAGACCCAGTACTTC. It translates to CASSQDGVLGETQYF.